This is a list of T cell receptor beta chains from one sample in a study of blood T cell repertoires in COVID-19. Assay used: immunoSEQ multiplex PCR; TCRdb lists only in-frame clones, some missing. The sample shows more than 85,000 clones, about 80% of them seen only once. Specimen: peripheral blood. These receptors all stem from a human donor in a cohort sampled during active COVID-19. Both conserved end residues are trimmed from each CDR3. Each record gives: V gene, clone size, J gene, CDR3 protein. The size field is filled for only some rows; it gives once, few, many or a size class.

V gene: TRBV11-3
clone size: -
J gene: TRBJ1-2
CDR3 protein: ASSSRGQSNYGYT

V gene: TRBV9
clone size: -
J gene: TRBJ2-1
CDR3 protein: ASSPTVAYEQF

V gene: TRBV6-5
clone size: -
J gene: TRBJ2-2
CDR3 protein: ASSSPQGTGELF

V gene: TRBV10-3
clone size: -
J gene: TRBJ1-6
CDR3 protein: AISESLGGNSPLH

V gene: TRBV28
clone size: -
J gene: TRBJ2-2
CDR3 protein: ASSLPGQTTTLANTGELF

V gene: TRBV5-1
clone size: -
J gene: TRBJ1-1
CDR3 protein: ASSLVRPTAGTEAF

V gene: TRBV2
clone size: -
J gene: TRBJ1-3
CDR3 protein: ASSAEGVGGNTIY

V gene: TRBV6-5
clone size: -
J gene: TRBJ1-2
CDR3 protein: ASSPLRRSDGYT

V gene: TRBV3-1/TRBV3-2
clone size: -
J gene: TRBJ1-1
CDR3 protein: ASSQGAFGVPNTEAF

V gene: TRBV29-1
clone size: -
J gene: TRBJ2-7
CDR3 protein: SVNTYSSYEQY

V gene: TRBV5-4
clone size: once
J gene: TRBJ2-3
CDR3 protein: ASSLGQGVIDTQY

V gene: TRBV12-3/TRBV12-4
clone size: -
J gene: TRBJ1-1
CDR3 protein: ASSPDRGAF